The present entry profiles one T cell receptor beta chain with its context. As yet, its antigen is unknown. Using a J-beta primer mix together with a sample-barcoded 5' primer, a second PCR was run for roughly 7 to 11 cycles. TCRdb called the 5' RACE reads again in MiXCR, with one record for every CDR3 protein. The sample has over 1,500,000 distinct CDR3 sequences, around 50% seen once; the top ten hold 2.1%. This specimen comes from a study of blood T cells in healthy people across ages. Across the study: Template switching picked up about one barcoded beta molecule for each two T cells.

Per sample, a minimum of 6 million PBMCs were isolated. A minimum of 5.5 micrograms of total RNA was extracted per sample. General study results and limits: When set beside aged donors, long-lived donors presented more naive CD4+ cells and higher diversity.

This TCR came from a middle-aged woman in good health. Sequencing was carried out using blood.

CDR3 nucleotide sequence: TGTGCCAGCAGTTTGGACCCCGCAGGGGGCGCGGGTCAGCCCCAGCATTTT. Translated, it gives CASSLDPAGGAGQPQHF. V gene TRBV28 combines with J gene TRBJ1-5; 8 bases fit TRBD1. Germline-derived CDR1 and CDR2 are MDHEN and SYDVKM. Trimming took 3 bases from V and 6 from J; bases not matched to a gene: 13. The CDR3 runs 17 residues.